What follows are 19 T cell receptor beta chains derived from one specimen sequenced in a study of blood T cell repertoires in COVID-19. Only in-frame clones appear in the TCRdb table, and some are missing; sequencing was by immunoSEQ multiplex PCR. The table records approximately 210,000 clones, about 88% of them present only once. The sequenced material came from peripheral blood. These TCRs come from a middle-aged woman with acute or convalescent COVID-19.

The J gene is TRBJ1-4, the V gene TRBV11-2; 9 bases are a match to TRBD1. CDR1 SGHAT and CDR2 FQNNGV come from the germline V gene. With 4 bases clipped from V and 8 bases from J, the junction kept 11 bases outside the gene matches. The CDR3 runs to 16 residues. CDR3 residues: CASSSLRDRVREKLFF. For the CDR3, the DNA is TGTGCCAGCAGCTCGCTCCGGGACAGGGTTAGGGAAAAACTGTTTTTT. The full variable domain, its missing parts supplied by reference TRBV11-2 and TRBJ1-4, is EAGVAQSPRYKIIEKRQSVAFWCNPISGHATLYWYQQILGQGPKLLIQFQNNGVVDDSQLPKDRFSAERLKGVDSTLKIQPAKLEDSAVYLCASSSLRDRVREKLFFGSGTQLSVL.

The rearrangement joins TRBV19 to TRBJ2-6; 7 nucleotides agree with TRBD1. After removal of 5 bases from V and 1 base from J, the junction contained 2 bases not matched to a gene. The CDR3 contains 15 residues. Germline CDR1 is LNHDA and CDR2 is SQIVND (reference sequence). The CDR3 DNA reads TGTGCCAGTAGTTTACAGGGGTCTGGGGCCAACGTCCTGACTTTC. It is translated as CASSLQGSGANVLTF.

The V gene is TRBV7-2, the J gene TRBJ2-5; 8 nucleotides align to TRBD1. CDR1 is SGHTA and CDR2 is FQGNSA in the germline V gene. The CDR3 contains 13 residues. The junction had 7 bases not matched to a gene; V was cut back by 8 bases and J by 5 bases. CDR3 protein: CASRRGRGETQYF. The CDR3, as DNA: TGTGCCAGCCGCAGGGGGCGCGGGGAGACCCAGTACTTC.

CDR3 in DNA: TGTGCCATCAGTGAGTCGATCGGGGGGGTCGGGAATCAGCCCCAGCATTTT. Translation gives CAISESIGGVGNQPQHF. This rearrangement joins TRBV10-3 to TRBJ1-5, with D possibly being TRBD1 (5 bases). Germline V gene data show CDR1 as ENHRY and CDR2 as SYGVKD. V was trimmed by 0 bases and J by 4 bases, leaving 16 bases between them. CDR3 size: 17 residues.

With respect to this clone: Distinct nucleotide sequences in the sample also encode this CDR3. CDR3 coding DNA: TGTGCCTGGAGTGTGCCAGGGGGGAAAGTGCATCAGCCCCAGCATTTT. As protein: CAWSVPGGKVHQPQHF. The V gene is TRBV30, the J gene TRBJ1-5; TRBD1 matches 7 bases. V was pared by 0 bases and J by 5 bases, with 10 bases of the junction left unmatched. The germline CDR1 and CDR2 sequences are GTSNPN and SVGIG (reference sequence). There are 16 residues in the CDR3.

The chain uses TRBV3-1 (or the pseudogene TRBV3-2) and TRBJ1-1; D unclear. CDR3 length: 15 residues. Germline V gives CDR1 LGHDT, CDR2 YNNKEL (reference sequence). The V gene lost 0 bases and the J gene lost 2 bases, with 10 bases spanning the gap. The DNA for the CDR3 is TGTGCCAGCAGCCAAGATGGGCAGAGAAACACTGAAGCTTTCTTT. Amino acids: CASSQDGQRNTEAFF.

The V call is TRBV5-1, the J call TRBJ2-5; 9 bases are shared with TRBD2. The junction had 6 bases not matched to a gene; V was cut back by 7 bases and J by 5 bases. CDR3 length equals 13 residues. The V gene's germline CDR1 is SGHRS and CDR2 YFSETQ. CDR3 bases: TGCGCCAGCGCGGCGGGGGGGCAGGAGACCCAGTACTTC. Its translation is CASAAGGQETQYF.

The chain combines TRBV2 with TRBJ1-6; a weak D match, TRBD1 (5 bases). Germline loops: CDR1 SNHLY, CDR2 FYNNEI. V was trimmed by 7 bases and J by 5 bases, leaving 15 bases between them. The CDR3 sequence is 15 residues long. CDR3 residues: CASIGAGRNNSPLHF. CDR3 DNA sequence: TGTGCCAGCATCGGTGCAGGGCGGAATAATTCACCCCTCCACTTT. The complete variable domain, with remaining parts taken from reference TRBV2 and TRBJ1-6, reads EPEVTQTPSHQVTQMGQEVILRCVPISNHLYFYWYRQILGQKVEFLVSFYNNEISEKSEIFDDQFSVERPDGSNFTLKIRSTKLEDSAMYFCASIGAGRNNSPLHFGNGTRLTVT.

The rearrangement joins TRBV24-1 to TRBJ1-1; D is ambiguous. Trimming stripped 2 bases from V and 11 bases from J, with 14 bases between. The CDR3 is made up of 13 amino acids. In germline, CDR1 is KGHDR, CDR2 SFDVKD. CDR3 amino acids: CATSDSGSTGAFF. The CDR3 DNA follows: TGTGCCACCAGTGATTCGGGGAGCACCGGGGCTTTCTTT.

The rearrangement links TRBV7-8 to TRBJ2-7; a possible D gene is TRBD1 (5 bases). The germline V gene has CDR1 SGHVS and CDR2 FQNEAQ. V dropped 5 bases and J dropped 7 bases, with 15 bases sitting between them. The CDR3 has 13 amino acids. In DNA, the CDR3 is TGTGCCAGCAGCCTCAGGGCAGGGCAAGAGCAGTACGTC. The encoded protein is CASSLRAGQEQYV.

The CDR3 sequence is CASTPGGLGTGELFF. Here the CDR3 DNA reads TGTGCCAGCACCCCGGGGGGGCTCGGCACCGGGGAGCTGTTTTTT. The chain joins TRBV27 to TRBJ2-2, with 8 nucleotides matching TRBD2. The CDR3 length is 15 residues. After removal of 7 bases from V and 4 bases from J, the junction contained 8 bases not matched to a gene. Germline CDR1 MNHEY, CDR2 SMNVEV (reference sequence).

The chain combines TRBV6-5 with TRBJ2-3, with a possible D match to TRBD2 (6 bases). Germline CDR1 and CDR2: MNHEY and SVGAGI. V was cut by 7 bases and J by 6 bases, with 20 bases left in between. The CDR3 consists of 15 residues. The CDR3 loop is CASISIAASADTQYF. CDR3 DNA sequence: TGTGCCAGCATTTCTATAGCGGCCTCCGCGGATACGCAGTATTTT.

The V gene is TRBV7-2, the J gene TRBJ1-2; 8 bases are a match to TRBD1. V trimming: 3 bases; J trimming: 8 bases; junction bases outside the gene matches: 8. Germline V CDR1 and CDR2: SGHTA, FQGNSA. The CDR3 consists of 14 residues. In DNA, the CDR3 is TGTGCCAGCAGCTTTGGGACAGGAACTTCAGGCTACACCTTC. Residues: CASSFGTGTSGYTF.

This chain joins TRBV28 and TRBJ2-3; D gene ambiguous. V lost 10 bases and J 5 bases, leaving 19 bases between the germline ends. Germline loops: CDR1 MDHEN, CDR2 SYDVKM. The CDR3 length is 14 residues. The CDR3 reads CAMAPNNARDTQYF. CDR3 in DNA: TGTGCCATGGCCCCGAATAACGCCCGAGATACGCAGTATTTT.

The V gene is TRBV2, the J gene TRBJ1-2; TRBD1 agrees at 8 bases. V was clipped by 7 bases and J by 4 bases; unmatched bases: 8. CDR1 is SNHLY and CDR2 is FYNNEI in the germline V gene. This CDR3 has 14 amino acids. CDR3 protein: CASKVDRARYGYTF. The CDR3 DNA sequence: TGTGCCAGCAAGGTGGACAGGGCCCGCTATGGCTACACCTTC.

This clone was seen only once. The chain couples TRBV11-2 to TRBJ2-3; D is unresolved. The CDR3 contains 15 residues. Deletions cut 1 base from V and 3 bases from J, with 11 bases between. CDR1 and CDR2 (germline): SGHAT, FQNNGV. For the CDR3, the DNA is TGTGCCAGCAGCTTAGTTGCGTATCTAACAGATACGCAGTATTTT. Amino acids: CASSLVAYLTDTQYF.

The V gene is TRBV9, the J gene TRBJ2-1; 8 positions agree with TRBD1. CDR3 size: 15 residues. The J segment lost 6 bases and the V segment lost 0 bases, leaving 5 bases of the junction unmatched. Germline CDR1 is SGDLS and CDR2 is YYNGEE. The CDR3 DNA is TGTGCCAGCAGCGTAGGGACAGGGAGCCTCAATGAGCAGTTCTTC. This codes for CASSVGTGSLNEQFF.

V and J are TRBV6-5 and TRBJ2-5; 10 bases match TRBD2. This CDR3 comprises 14 residues. Germline loops: CDR1 MNHEY, CDR2 SVGAGI. With V trimmed by 8 bases and J by 10 bases, 13 bases remained unmatched. The CDR3 bases are TGTGCCAGCCTGAGCGGGGGGGCTTTTAGGAGCCAGTACTTC. It yields the protein CASLSGGAFRSQYF.

This clone was found once. The CDR3 DNA is TGCGCCAGCAGCTTGGGACTAACCCCGCCGGCGCAGTTCTTC. This translates into CASSLGLTPPAQFF. The chain recombines TRBV5-1 with TRBJ2-1, with D perhaps TRBD2 (5 bases). Germline values: CDR1 SGHRS, CDR2 YFSETQ. V lost 0 bases, J lost 12 bases, and 16 bases lay in between. CDR3 size: 14 residues. Full variable domain (rest looked up from reference TRBV5-1 and TRBJ2-1): KAGVTQTPRYLIKTRGQQVTLSCSPISGHRSVSWYQQTPGQGLQFLFEYFSETQRNKGNFPGRFSGRQFSNSRSEMNVSTLELGDSALYLCASSLGLTPPAQFFGPGTRLTVL.